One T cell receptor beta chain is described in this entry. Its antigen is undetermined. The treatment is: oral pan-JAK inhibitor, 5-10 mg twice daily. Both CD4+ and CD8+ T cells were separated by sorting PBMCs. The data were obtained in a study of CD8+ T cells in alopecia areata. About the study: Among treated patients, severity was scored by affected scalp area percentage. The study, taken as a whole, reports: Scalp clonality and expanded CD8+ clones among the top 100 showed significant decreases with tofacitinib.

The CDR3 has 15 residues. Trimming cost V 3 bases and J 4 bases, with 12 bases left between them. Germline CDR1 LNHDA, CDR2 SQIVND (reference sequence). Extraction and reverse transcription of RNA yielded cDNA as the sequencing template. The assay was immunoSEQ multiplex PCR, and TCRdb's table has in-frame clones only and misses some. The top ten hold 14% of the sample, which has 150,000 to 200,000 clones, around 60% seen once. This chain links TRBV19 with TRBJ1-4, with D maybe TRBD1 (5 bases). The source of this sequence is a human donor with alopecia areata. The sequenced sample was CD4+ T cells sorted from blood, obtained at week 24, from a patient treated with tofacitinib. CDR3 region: CASSIKRDGNEKLFF. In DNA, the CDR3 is TGTGCCAGTAGTATTAAGAGGGACGGTAATGAAAAACTGTTTTTT.